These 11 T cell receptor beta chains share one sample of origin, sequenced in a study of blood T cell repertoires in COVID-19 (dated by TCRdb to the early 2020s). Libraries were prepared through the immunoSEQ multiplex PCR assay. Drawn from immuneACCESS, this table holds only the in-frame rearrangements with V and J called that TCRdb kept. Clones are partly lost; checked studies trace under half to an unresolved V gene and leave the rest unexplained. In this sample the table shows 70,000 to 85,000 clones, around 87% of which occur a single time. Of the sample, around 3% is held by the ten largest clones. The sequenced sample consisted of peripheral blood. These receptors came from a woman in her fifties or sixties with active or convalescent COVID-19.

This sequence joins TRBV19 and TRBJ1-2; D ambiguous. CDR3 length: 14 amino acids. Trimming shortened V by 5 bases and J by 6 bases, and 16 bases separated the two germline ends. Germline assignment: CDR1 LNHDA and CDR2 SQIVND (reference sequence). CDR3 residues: CASSADGELDGYTF. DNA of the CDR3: TGTGCCAGTAGTGCGGACGGGGAACTGGATGGCTACACCTTC.

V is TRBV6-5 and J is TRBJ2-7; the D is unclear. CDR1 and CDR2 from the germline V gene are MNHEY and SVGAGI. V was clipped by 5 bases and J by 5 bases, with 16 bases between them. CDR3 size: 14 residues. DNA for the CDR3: TGTGCCAGCAGTAGGTTATCGGGTGAGGACGAGCAGTACTTC. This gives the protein CASSRLSGEDEQYF.

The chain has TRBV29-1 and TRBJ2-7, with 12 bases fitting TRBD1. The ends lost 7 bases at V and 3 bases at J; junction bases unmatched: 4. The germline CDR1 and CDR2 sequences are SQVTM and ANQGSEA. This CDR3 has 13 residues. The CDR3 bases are TGCAGCGGGGGACAGGGGGCAAACTACGAGCAGTACTTC. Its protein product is CSGGQGANYEQYF.

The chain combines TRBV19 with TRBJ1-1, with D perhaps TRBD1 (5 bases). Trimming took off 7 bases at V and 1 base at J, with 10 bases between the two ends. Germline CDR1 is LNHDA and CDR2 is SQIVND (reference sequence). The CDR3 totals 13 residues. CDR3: CASTRTTNTEAFF. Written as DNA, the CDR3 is TGTGCCAGTACCCGGACAACGAACACTGAAGCTTTCTTT.

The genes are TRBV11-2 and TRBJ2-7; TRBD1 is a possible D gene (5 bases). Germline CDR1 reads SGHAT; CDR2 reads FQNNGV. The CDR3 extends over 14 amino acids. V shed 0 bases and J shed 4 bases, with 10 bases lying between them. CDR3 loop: CASSLDWGPYEQYF. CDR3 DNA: TGTGCCAGCAGCTTAGATTGGGGCCCGTACGAGCAGTACTTC.

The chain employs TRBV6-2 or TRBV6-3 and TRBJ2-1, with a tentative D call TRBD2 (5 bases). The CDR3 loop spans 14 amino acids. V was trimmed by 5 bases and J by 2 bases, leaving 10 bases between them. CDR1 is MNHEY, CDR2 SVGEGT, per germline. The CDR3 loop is CASSRAGTYNEQFF. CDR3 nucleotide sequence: TGTGCCAGCAGTCGCGCCGGGACCTACAATGAGCAGTTCTTC.

As DNA, the CDR3 is TGTGCCAGCAGTTACGCCGGACAGGGGGCTTACGAGCAGTACTTC. It encodes CASSYAGQGAYEQYF. The chain uses TRBV6-5 and TRBJ2-7; 11 nucleotides align to TRBD1. Trimming took 2 bases from V and 4 from J; bases not matched to a gene: 4. The germline V gene has CDR1 MNHEY and CDR2 SVGAGI. CDR3 length: 15 residues.

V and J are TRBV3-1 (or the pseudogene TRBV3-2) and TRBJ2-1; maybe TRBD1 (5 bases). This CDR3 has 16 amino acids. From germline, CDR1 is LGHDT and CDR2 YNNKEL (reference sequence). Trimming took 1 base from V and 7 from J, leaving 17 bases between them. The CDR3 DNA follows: TGTGCCAGCAGCCAAGGGGTAACAGGAGTTACGAATGAGCAGTTCTTC. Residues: CASSQGVTGVTNEQFF.

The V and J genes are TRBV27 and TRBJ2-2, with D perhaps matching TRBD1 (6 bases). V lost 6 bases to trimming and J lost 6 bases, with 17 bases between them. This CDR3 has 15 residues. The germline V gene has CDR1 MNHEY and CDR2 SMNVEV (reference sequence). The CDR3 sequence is CASSSDSNPAGELFF. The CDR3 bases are TGTGCCAGCAGCTCGGACAGTAATCCCGCCGGGGAGCTGTTTTTT.

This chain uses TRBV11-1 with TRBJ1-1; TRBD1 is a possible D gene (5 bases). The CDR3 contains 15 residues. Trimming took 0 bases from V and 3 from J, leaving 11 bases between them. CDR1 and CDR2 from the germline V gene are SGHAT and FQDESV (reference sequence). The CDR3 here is CASSLALGEDTEAFF. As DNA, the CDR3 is TGTGCCAGCAGCTTAGCTCTGGGGGAGGACACTGAAGCTTTCTTT. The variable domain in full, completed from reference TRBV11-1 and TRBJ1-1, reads EAEVAQSPRYKITEKSQAVAFWCDPISGHATLYWYRQILGQGPELLVQFQDESVVDDSQLPKDRFSAERLKGVDSTLKIQPAELGDSAMYLCASSLALGEDTEAFFGQGTRLTVV.

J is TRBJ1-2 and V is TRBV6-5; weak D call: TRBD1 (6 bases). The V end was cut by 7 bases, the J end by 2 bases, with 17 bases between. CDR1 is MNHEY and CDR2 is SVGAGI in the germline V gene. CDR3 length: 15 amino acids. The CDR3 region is CASTTRAQGNYGYTF. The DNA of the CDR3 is TGTGCCAGCACCACCAGGGCACAGGGAAACTATGGCTACACCTTC.